What follows are 27 T cell receptor beta chains derived from one specimen sequenced in a study of blood T cell repertoires in COVID-19. Method: immunoSEQ multiplex PCR; TCRdb's copy keeps in-frame clones and lacks some. The sample contains approximately 90,000 clones, about 85% of which appear only once. Sequencing input: peripheral blood. These TCRs come from a human donor in a cohort sampled during active COVID-19.

The J gene is TRBJ2-5, the V gene TRBV7-8; 11 nucleotides agree with TRBD2. Germline CDR1 and CDR2: SGHVS and FQNEAQ. V lost 5 bases and J lost 1; bases outside the gene matches: 6. The CDR3 extends over 16 amino acids. The CDR3: CASSPRLAGLQETQYF. CDR3 DNA: TGTGCCAGCAGCCCAAGACTAGCGGGACTCCAAGAGACCCAGTACTTC.

This clone was picked up a small number of times. CDR3 in DNA: TGTGCCAGCAGCACAAACAGGGCCGGGGAGCTGTTTTTT. Amino acids: CASSTNRAGELFF. The genes are TRBV7-2 and TRBJ2-2, with D perhaps TRBD1 (6 bases). Trimming pared 5 bases from V and 6 bases from J, leaving 10 bases between. The CDR3 spans 13 residues. Per the germline V gene, CDR1 is SGHTA and CDR2 is FQGNSA.

The V and J genes are TRBV28 and TRBJ1-3; TRBD1 is a possible D gene (5 bases). V shed 6 bases and J shed 4 bases, with 19 bases lying between them. Germline lookup yields CDR1 MDHEN and CDR2 SYDVKM. CDR3 length equals 16 residues. Written as DNA, the CDR3 is TGTGCCAGCAGCACCAGGTCGGGGGGATGGGGAAACACCATATATTTT. Translation gives CASSTRSGGWGNTIYF.

This clone has a single count. The J gene is TRBJ2-2, the V gene TRBV7-2; weak D call: TRBD1 (5 bases). In germline, CDR1 is SGHTA, CDR2 FQGNSA. V lost 1 base and J lost 6, with 9 bases in between. This CDR3 contains 14 residues. In DNA, the CDR3 is TGTGCCAGCAGCTTAGTCGTAGGGGCCGGGGAGCTGTTTTTT. Translated, it gives CASSLVVGAGELFF.

This clone came up once. This chain joins TRBV14 and TRBJ2-2; D is ambiguous. The V gene's germline CDR1 is SGHDN and CDR2 FVKESK. The V gene lost 4 bases and the J gene lost 6 bases, with 6 bases spanning the gap. This CDR3 region has 12 residues. CDR3 protein: CASSLLPGELFF. The CDR3 DNA reads as TGTGCCAGCAGCCTCCTCCCCGGGGAGCTGTTTTTT.

V is TRBV7-9 and J is TRBJ2-7, with 8 nucleotides matching TRBD2. This CDR3 is 17 amino acids long. Per germline, CDR1 SEHNR and CDR2 FQNEAQ (reference sequence). Germline trimming cut 0 bases from V and 5 bases from J; bases unmatched to any gene: 12. The CDR3 sequence: CASSLAPGLAVKDEQYF. DNA for the CDR3: TGTGCCAGCAGCTTAGCGCCTGGACTAGCAGTAAAGGACGAGCAGTACTTC.

This clone was detected once. The genes are TRBV2 and TRBJ1-4; TRBD1 agrees at 7 bases. The CDR3 sequence is 11 residues long. Germline V gene sequence: CDR1 SNHLY, CDR2 FYNNEI. Trimming took 3 bases from V and 15 from J; bases not matched to a gene: 4. The CDR3 region has the DNA TGTGCCAGCAGTGATGCCAGGGGGTTGTTTTTT. Translated, it gives CASSDARGLFF.

The chain is built from TRBV6-6 and TRBJ2-7; D remains unclear. The CDR3 runs 11 residues. Germline loops: CDR1 MNHNY, CDR2 SVGAGI (reference sequence). V was cut by 5 bases and J by 4 bases, with 6 bases left in between. The CDR3 coding sequence is TGTGCCAGCAGTGTCGGTTACGAGCAGTACTTC. Protein sequence: CASSVGYEQYF.

The CDR3 reads CASSGQGFGTEAFF. CDR3 in DNA: TGTGCCAGCTCGGGACAGGGGTTCGGCACTGAAGCTTTCTTT. This chain connects TRBV6-5 to TRBJ1-1, with 10 bases lining up with TRBD1. Trimming removed 8 bases from V and 4 bases from J; junction bases left unmatched: 7. In germline, CDR1 is MNHEY, CDR2 SVGAGI. The length of the CDR3 is 14 residues.

This clone was observed once. V and J are TRBV6-6 and TRBJ2-3; 7 positions agree with TRBD1. The V and J ends lost 6 bases and 2 bases, in that order; junction bases with no gene match: 8. Per the germline V gene, CDR1 is MNHNY and CDR2 is SVGAGI (reference sequence). This CDR3 spans 15 amino acids. The CDR3 loop is CASSSGQTYTDTQYF. In DNA, the CDR3 is TGTGCCAGCAGCTCGGGACAGACTTACACAGATACGCAGTATTTT.

This clone showed up just once. The chain employs TRBV7-9 and TRBJ2-1; 8 bases align to TRBD2. The J segment lost 4 bases and the V segment lost 1 base, leaving 6 bases of the junction unmatched. The CDR3 contains 16 residues. Germline CDR1 is SEHNR and CDR2 is FQNEAQ (reference sequence). The CDR3 region has the DNA TGTGCCAGCAGCTTAGGTGGTAGCGGGGCTTACAATGAGCAGTTCTTC. This sequence encodes CASSLGGSGAYNEQFF.

The V and J genes are TRBV18 and TRBJ2-7; D is unclear. CDR1 and CDR2 from the germline V gene are KGHSH and LQKENI. The V end was cut by 3 bases, the J end by 4 bases, with 10 bases between. This CDR3 comprises 13 residues. CDR3 residues: CASSPIAAYEQYF. The CDR3, as DNA: TGTGCCAGCTCACCGATCGCAGCGTACGAGCAGTACTTC.

This clone has a handful of counts. The chain carries TRBV5-5 and TRBJ2-7, with 13 nucleotides matching TRBD2. J was trimmed by 5 bases and V by 4 bases; bases with no gene match: 9. Germline CDR1 reads SGHKS; CDR2 reads YYEKEE (reference sequence). CDR3 size: 16 residues. The CDR3 sequence is CASSQGRLAGGHEQYF. CDR3 DNA sequence: TGTGCCAGCAGCCAGGGCCGACTAGCGGGAGGACACGAGCAGTACTTC.

The chain links TRBV4-3 to TRBJ1-1; 9 bases map to TRBD1. Germline assignment: CDR1 LGHNA and CDR2 YSLEER. The CDR3 length is 18 residues. With 4 bases clipped from V and 0 bases from J, the junction kept 12 bases outside the gene matches. Here the CDR3 reads CASSRTHRGTGMNTEAFF. The DNA for the CDR3 is TGCGCCAGCAGCCGCACGCACCGCGGGACAGGGATGAACACTGAAGCTTTCTTT.

This chain joins TRBV9 and TRBJ2-3; no definite D call. CDR1 is SGDLS and CDR2 is YYNGEE in the germline V gene. This CDR3 region has 14 residues. Deletions cut 0 bases from V and 9 bases from J, with 14 bases between. CDR3 DNA: TGTGCCAGCAGCGTAGATGTTGAAGGAGCAACGCAGTATTTT. Amino acids: CASSVDVEGATQYF.

The chain links TRBV6-5 to TRBJ1-4; 7 nucleotides line up with TRBD1. V shed 4 bases, J shed 7 bases, and the junction held 9 bases outside the gene matches. There are 15 residues in the CDR3. Germline V gene lookup returns CDR1 MNHEY and CDR2 SVGAGI. DNA of the CDR3: TGTGCCAGCAGTTTCACAGGGGTGGAAGGTGAAAAACTGTTTTTT. Its protein product is CASSFTGVEGEKLFF.

This clone appeared many times. The genes are TRBV5-1 and TRBJ1-6, with a possible D match to TRBD1 (6 bases). The V and J ends lost 0 bases and 8 bases respectively, with 18 bases between them. The CDR3 consists of 17 residues. From germline, CDR1 is SGHRS and CDR2 YFSETQ. CDR3 sequence reads: CASSLVDSSSGDSPLHF. The CDR3 DNA reads as TGCGCCAGCAGCTTGGTCGACAGCTCGTCAGGGGATTCACCCCTCCACTTT.

This rearrangement joins TRBV12-3 or TRBV12-4 to TRBJ2-5, with a tentative D call TRBD1 (5 bases). V lost 3 bases, J lost 5 bases, and 7 bases lay in between. The CDR3 runs 12 residues. In nucleotides, the CDR3 is TGTGCCAGCAGTTTTGGGGCCGAGACCCAGTACTTC. Translation: CASSFGAETQYF.

The rearrangement links TRBV12-3 or TRBV12-4 to TRBJ1-1; D unresolved. With 4 bases removed from V and 5 bases from J, the gap between germline ends came to 11 bases. This CDR3 has 13 amino acids. The CDR3 DNA sequence: TGTGCCAGCAGTTATGAGGGATATACTGAAGCTTTCTTT. Its protein product is CASSYEGYTEAFF.

The gene calls are TRBV27 and TRBJ1-1; 7 bases map to TRBD1. CDR1 is MNHEY, CDR2 SMNVEV, per germline (reference sequence). V lost 0 bases to trimming and J lost 3 bases; unmatched junction nucleotides: 16. The CDR3 is 19 amino acids. The CDR3 is CASSLSHHDRDVADTEAFF. The CDR3 DNA reads TGTGCCAGCAGTTTATCCCACCACGACAGGGACGTAGCTGACACTGAAGCTTTCTTT.

This clone occurred once. The chain combines TRBV4-1 with TRBJ2-1, with D possibly matching TRBD2 (6 bases). CDR1 is MGHRA, CDR2 YSYEKL, per germline. This CDR3 is 19 amino acids long. V was trimmed by 0 bases and J by 1 base, leaving 19 bases between them. This chain's CDR3 is CASSQDVSGPSRSYNEQFF. Written as DNA, the CDR3 is TGCGCCAGCAGCCAAGATGTAAGCGGGCCCAGTCGTTCCTACAATGAGCAGTTCTTC.

The gene calls are TRBV7-9 and TRBJ2-1, with no clear D. V was shortened by 1 base and J by 2 bases, with 9 bases between the two germline ends. The germline V gene has CDR1 SEHNR and CDR2 FQNEAQ (reference sequence). CDR3 size: 15 residues. Here the CDR3 reads CASSLEAHPYNEQFF. CDR3 DNA sequence: TGTGCCAGCAGCTTAGAAGCGCATCCCTACAATGAGCAGTTCTTC.

Only a few counts were recorded for this clone. This chain joins TRBV28 and TRBJ1-1; D perhaps matches TRBD1 (5 bases). The germline V gene has CDR1 MDHEN and CDR2 SYDVKM. Trimming took 6 bases from V and 10 from J, leaving 18 bases between them. The CDR3 covers 13 residues. The CDR3 region has the DNA TGTGCCAGCAGCCCCGGACAAAATCGAGGAGCTTTCTTT. It specifies CASSPGQNRGAFF.

The rearrangement uses TRBV25-1 and TRBJ1-2; no definite D call. The CDR3 has 16 residues. V lost 3 bases, J lost 6 bases, and 20 bases lay in between. In germline, CDR1 is MGHDK, CDR2 SYGVNS. The CDR3 bases are TGTGCCAGCAGTGACCAATTCACCGGACTCGGAGATGGCTACACCTTC. Translated: CASSDQFTGLGDGYTF.

This chain connects TRBV9 to TRBJ1-2, with TRBD1 identical over 11 bases. This CDR3 comprises 16 residues. Germline values: CDR1 SGDLS, CDR2 YYNGEE. V was clipped by 3 bases and J by 8 bases; unmatched bases: 12. This chain's CDR3 is CASSAAPGQGVRGYTF. The CDR3, as DNA: TGTGCCAGCAGCGCAGCTCCGGGACAGGGGGTGCGAGGCTACACCTTC.

V usage is TRBV9 and J usage is TRBJ1-4; the D gene is possibly TRBD1 (5 bases). V lost 0 bases, J lost 7 bases, and 7 bases lay in between. Germline V lookup: CDR1 SGDLS, CDR2 YYNGEE. The CDR3 has 13 amino acids. CDR3 DNA sequence: TGTGCCAGCAGCGTAGCCGACAGTGAAAAACTGTTTTTT. Amino acids: CASSVADSEKLFF.

The chain couples TRBV4-1 to TRBJ1-1; D is ambiguous. Trimming shortened V by 5 bases and J by 2 bases, and 15 bases separated the two germline ends. This CDR3 comprises 15 residues. Germline V lookup: CDR1 MGHRA, CDR2 YSYEKL. CDR3 in amino acids: CASSAGLPVNTEAFF. The CDR3 region has the DNA TGCGCCAGCAGCGCGGGCCTTCCAGTCAACACTGAAGCTTTCTTT.